These T cell receptor beta chains were read from a single sample in a study of PD-1 blockade in classical Hodgkin lymphoma. The table came from immunoSEQ multiplex PCR; TCRdb's copy has only in-frame clones and leaves some out. The table records over 12,000 clones, roughly 68% of them present only once. The source was peripheral blood mononuclear cells (PBMCs), collected at baseline. The receptors derive from a human donor with classical Hodgkin lymphoma. Both conserved end residues are part of each CDR3. Each record gives: CDR3 protein, CDR3 DNA, V gene, clone size, D gene, J gene. A D gene is named only where the DNA matches it firmly. Clone sizes are given selectively: once, few, many, or a class where the clone is expanded.

CASSSRTSATEQYF | TGCGCCAGCAGCTCACGGACTAGCGCGACCGAGCAGTACTTC | TRBV4-1 | . | TRBD2 | TRBJ2-7
CASSLGVTVEKLFF | TGTGCCAGCAGCTTAGGAGTTACGGTGGAAAAACTGTTTTTT | TRBV5-6 | . | . | TRBJ1-4
CASSPGLAAGHTYEQYF | TGTGCCAGCAGCCCGGGACTAGCGGCAGGCCACACCTACGAGCAGTACTTC | TRBV7-9 | . | TRBD2 | TRBJ2-7
CAWGRGRTEAFF | TGTGCCTGGGGTCGGGGACGGACTGAAGCTTTCTTT | TRBV30 | . | . | TRBJ1-1
CASSWGVEGTYEQYF | TGCGCCAGCAGCTGGGGCGTGGAAGGCACATACGAGCAGTACTTC | TRBV5-1 | . | . | TRBJ2-7
CATSRSRDLVSSGNTIYF | TGTGCCACCAGCAGATCCCGCGACCTAGTGAGCTCTGGAAACACCATATATTTT | TRBV15 | medium-sized | . | TRBJ1-3
CASKRTIGSGELFF | TGTGCCAGCAAACGGACCATAGGGTCCGGGGAGCTGTTTTTT | TRBV27 | . | . | TRBJ2-2
CSVSGQGLANEQFF | TGCAGCGTTTCGGGACAGGGGTTGGCAAATGAGCAGTTCTTC | TRBV29-1 | few | TRBD1 | TRBJ2-1
CASSFYNEQFF | TGTGCCAGCAGTTTCTACAATGAGCAGTTCTTC | TRBV27 | few | . | TRBJ2-1
CASSLRTSVSTDTQYF | TGCGCCAGCAGCTTGAGGACTAGCGTTAGCACAGATACGCAGTATTTT | TRBV5-1 | . | TRBD2 | TRBJ2-3
CASSVEAGPPYEQYF | TGTGCCAGCAGCGTAGAGGCGGGACCCCCCTACGAGCAGTACTTC | TRBV9 | once | . | TRBJ2-7
CASSLTGGGYGYTF | TGTGCCAGCAGCCTCACAGGGGGCGGGTATGGCTACACCTTC | TRBV6-6 | . | TRBD1 | TRBJ1-2
CASSPKDGGRDIQYF | TGTGCCAGCTCACCAAAGGACGGAGGTAGGGACATTCAGTACTTC | TRBV18 | . | . | TRBJ2-4
CASSFDREARSYTF | TGTGCCAGCAGCTTCGACAGGGAGGCCCGAAGCTACACCTTC | TRBV7-9 | medium-sized | TRBD1 | TRBJ1-2
CASSFLAEPLYNEQFF | TGCGCCAGCAGCTTCCTAGCGGAGCCGCTCTACAATGAGCAGTTCTTC | TRBV5-1 | . | TRBD2 | TRBJ2-1
CASSERTANYGYTF | TGTGCCAGCAGTGAAAGGACGGCTAACTATGGCTACACCTTC | TRBV6-1 | . | . | TRBJ1-2
CASSLNTGDKRTQYF | TGTGCCAGCAGCTTAAACACCGGGGACAAGAGAACCCAGTACTTC | TRBV7-9 | . | . | TRBJ2-5
CASRLGDYEQYF | TGTGCCAGCAGACTAGGAGACTACGAGCAGTACTTC | TRBV11-2 | few | . | TRBJ2-7
CASSPGAYEQYF | TGTGCCAGCAGTCCCGGGGCCTACGAGCAGTACTTC | TRBV6-5 | . | . | TRBJ2-7
CASKRLAKTYEQYF | TGTGCCAGCAAGAGGCTAGCGAAGACCTACGAGCAGTACTTC | TRBV27 | few | . | TRBJ2-7
CASSPKTGSGKPHTEAFF | TGTGCCAGCAGCCCTAAGACGGGGTCAGGGAAACCCCACACTGAAGCTTTCTTT | TRBV13 | once | . | TRBJ1-1
CASSLVGEGNTEAFF | TGTGCCAGCAGCTTGGTGGGGGAGGGGAACACTGAAGCTTTCTTT | TRBV5-4 | large | . | TRBJ1-1
CASSERLTGGFTDTQYF | TGTGCCAGCAGTGAAAGGTTGACGGGAGGGTTCACAGATACGCAGTATTTT | TRBV2 | . | TRBD2 | TRBJ2-3
CAISPGPYNEQFF | TGTGCCATCAGTCCGGGACCCTACAATGAGCAGTTCTTC | TRBV10-3 | few | . | TRBJ2-1
CASGFRRNPMNTEAFF | TGTGCTAGTGGTTTTAGAAGGAACCCGATGAACACTGAAGCTTTCTTT | TRBV12-5 | . | . | TRBJ1-1
CATSRSPGLAPYNEQFF | TGTGCCACCAGCAGATCACCGGGACTAGCGCCCTACAATGAGCAGTTCTTC | TRBV15 | medium-sized | TRBD2 | TRBJ2-1
CASSLGFNNEQFF | TGTGCCAGCAGCTTGGGGTTCAATAATGAGCAGTTCTTC | TRBV5-6 | . | . | TRBJ2-1
CASSLVLYEQYF | TGTGCCAGCAGCTTAGTTCTCTACGAGCAGTACTTC | TRBV7-9 | . | . | TRBJ2-7
CASSGWGSGNTIYF | TGTGCCAGCAGCGGGTGGGGATCTGGAAACACCATATATTTT | TRBV5-4 | . | . | TRBJ1-3
CATETWTSGSPNTGELFF | TGTGCCACTGAGACTTGGACTAGCGGGAGCCCGAACACCGGGGAGCTGTTTTTT | TRBV19 | few | TRBD2 | TRBJ2-2
CASSLIAETLSNEQFF | TGTGCCAGCAGCTTAATTGCGGAAACCCTTTCGAATGAGCAGTTCTTC | TRBV7-3 | . | . | TRBJ2-1
CASIVAGGPDTQYF | TGTGCCAGCATTGTGGCGGGAGGCCCAGATACGCAGTATTTT | TRBV6-1 | . | TRBD2 | TRBJ2-3
CASSTRLAGGKNEQFF | TGTGCCAGCAGCACCAGACTAGCGGGAGGGAAGAATGAGCAGTTCTTC | TRBV11-2 | few | TRBD2 | TRBJ2-1
CASSIQGASRQQFF | TGTGCCAGTAGTATCCAGGGGGCTTCTCGGCAGCAGTTCTTC | TRBV19 | . | TRBD1 | TRBJ2-1
CASSLDADTQYF | TGTGCCAGCAGCTTAGATGCCGATACGCAGTATTTT | TRBV7-2 | . | . | TRBJ2-3
CASSWTETSYGYTF | TGTGCCAGCAGTTGGACGGAGACAAGCTATGGCTACACCTTC | TRBV6-4 | few | . | TRBJ1-2
CASSRDSSNQPQHF | TGTGCCAGCAGCCGTGACAGTAGCAATCAGCCCCAGCATTTT | TRBV7-9 | few | . | TRBJ1-5
CASSFLAGTDTQYF | TGTGCCAGCAGTTTTCTGGCGGGCACAGATACGCAGTATTTT | TRBV28 | . | . | TRBJ2-3
CASSRTPSYNEQFF | TGTGCCAGCAGTCGGACTCCTTCCTACAATGAGCAGTTCTTC | TRBV6-6 | few | . | TRBJ2-1
CASTDRERGANVLTF | TGTGCCAGCACGGACAGGGAGAGAGGGGCCAACGTCCTGACTTTC | TRBV6-5 | . | TRBD1 | TRBJ2-6
CAWSVNSGGGAYEQYF | TGTGCCTGGAGTGTTAATTCCGGCGGGGGAGCCTACGAGCAGTACTTC | TRBV30 | . | TRBD2 | TRBJ2-7
CASSPRTGKQYF | TGTGCCAGCAGCCCTCGGACAGGGAAGCAGTACTTC | TRBV7-9 | few | TRBD1 | TRBJ2-7
CASSEYRGERAFF | TGCGCCAGCAGCGAATACAGGGGCGAGAGAGCTTTCTTT | TRBV10-1 | few | TRBD1 | TRBJ1-1
CASSLWGLAGDEQFF | TGTGCCAGCAGCTTGTGGGGACTAGCGGGCGATGAGCAGTTCTTC | TRBV5-4 | . | TRBD2 | TRBJ2-1
CASSLVGTSGQPMETQYF | TGTGCCAGCAGTTTAGTAGGGACTAGCGGGCAACCGATGGAGACCCAGTACTTC | TRBV27 | . | TRBD2 | TRBJ2-5
CASSPPKKTEAFF | TGTGCCAGCAGCCCCCCTAAAAAGACTGAAGCTTTCTTT | TRBV7-8 | . | . | TRBJ1-1
CASSIGYMNTEAFF | TGTGCCAGTAGTATAGGATATATGAACACTGAAGCTTTCTTT | TRBV19 | . | . | TRBJ1-1
CASSLSTSAPLHF | TGTGCCAGCAGTTTATCCACGTCCGCACCCCTCCACTTT | TRBV27 | once | . | TRBJ1-6
CASSFDRVSGSEQFF | TGTGCCAGCAGCTTCGACAGGGTTAGCGGATCGGAGCAGTTCTTC | TRBV7-2 | . | . | TRBJ2-1
CASSVGPVTYEQYF | TGTGCCAGCAGCGTAGGACCGGTCACCTACGAGCAGTACTTC | TRBV9 | . | . | TRBJ2-7
CASSDVTVTNTGELFF | TGTGCCAGCAGCGACGTGACAGTTACGAACACCGGGGAGCTGTTTTTT | TRBV7-2 | . | . | TRBJ2-2
CASSLIGGLGTEAFF | TGTGCCAGCAGTTTAATCGGGGGGCTGGGGACTGAAGCTTTCTTT | TRBV27 | . | . | TRBJ1-1
CASSRIRGRDEQFF | TGTGCCAGCTCAAGGATCAGGGGGCGGGATGAGCAGTTCTTC | TRBV18 | . | TRBD1 | TRBJ2-1
CSVERLRGEKLFF | TGCAGCGTTGAAAGACTCCGGGGGGAAAAACTGTTTTTT | TRBV29-1 | . | . | TRBJ1-4
CASSLVDRAPEQYF | TGTGCCAGCAGCTTAGTGGACAGGGCGCCCGAGCAGTACTTC | TRBV11-2 | few | TRBD1 | TRBJ2-7
CASRALEGIGADTQYF | TGCGCCAGCAGGGCCCTAGAAGGGATCGGCGCAGATACGCAGTATTTT | TRBV5-1 | . | . | TRBJ2-3
CASSFGLAGDYF | TGTGCCAGCAGCTTCGGACTAGCGGGAGATTATTTT | TRBV28 | . | TRBD2 | TRBJ2-3